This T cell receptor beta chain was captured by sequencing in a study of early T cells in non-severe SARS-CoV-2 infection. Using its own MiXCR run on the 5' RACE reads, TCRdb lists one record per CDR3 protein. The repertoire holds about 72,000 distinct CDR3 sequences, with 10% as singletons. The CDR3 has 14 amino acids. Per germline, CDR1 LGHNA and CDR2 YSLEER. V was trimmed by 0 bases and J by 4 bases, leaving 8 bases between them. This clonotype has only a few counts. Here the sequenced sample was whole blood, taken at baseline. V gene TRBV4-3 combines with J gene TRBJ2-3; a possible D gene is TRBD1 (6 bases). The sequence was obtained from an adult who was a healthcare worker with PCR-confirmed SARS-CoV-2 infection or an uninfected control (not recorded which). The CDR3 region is CASSQDSGADTQYF. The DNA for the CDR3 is TGCGCCAGCAGCCAAGATTCAGGGGCAGATACGCAGTATTTT.